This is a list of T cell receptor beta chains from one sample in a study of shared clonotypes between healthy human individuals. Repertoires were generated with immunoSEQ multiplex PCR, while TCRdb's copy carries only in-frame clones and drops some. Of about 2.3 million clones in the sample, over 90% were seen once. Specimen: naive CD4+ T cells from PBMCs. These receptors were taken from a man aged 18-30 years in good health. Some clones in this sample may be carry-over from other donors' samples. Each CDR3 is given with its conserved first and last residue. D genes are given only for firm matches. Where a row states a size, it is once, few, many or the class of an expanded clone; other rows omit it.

CDR3: CASSLGGRYEKLFF
DNA: TGTGCCAGCAGTTTGGGCGGACGATATGAAAAACTGTTTTTT
length: 14
J: TRBJ1-4
V: TRBV28
size: .
D: .

CDR3: CASSLIMGQDSLYGYTF
DNA: TGTGCCAGCAGTTTAATTATGGGACAGGACTCTCTCTATGGCTACACCTTC
length: 17
J: TRBJ1-2
V: TRBV27
size: .
D: TRBD1

CDR3: CASSLRGADEQYF
DNA: TGTGCCAGCAGCTTACGGGGGGCAGACGAGCAGTACTTC
length: 13
J: TRBJ2-7
V: TRBV7-8
size: .
D: .

CDR3: CASSLDRGGEQFF
DNA: TGCGCCAGCAGCCTAGACAGGGGTGGGGAGCAGTTCTTC
length: 13
J: TRBJ2-1
V: TRBV4-1
size: .
D: TRBD1

CDR3: CASSERDRGYGYTF
DNA: TGTGCCAGCAGTGAAAGGGACAGGGGGTATGGCTACACCTTC
length: 14
J: TRBJ1-2
V: TRBV2
size: once
D: TRBD1

CDR3: CASSLGQVNTEAFF
DNA: TGCGCCAGCAGCTTGGGCCAAGTGAACACTGAAGCTTTCTTT
length: 14
J: TRBJ1-1
V: TRBV5-1
size: .
D: .

CDR3: CASSLKVYTDTQYF
DNA: TGTGCCAGCAGCTTAAAGGTTTACACAGATACGCAGTATTTT
length: 14
J: TRBJ2-3
V: TRBV7-9
size: .
D: .

CDR3: CATRTGFSYEQYF
DNA: TGTGCCACTCGGACAGGTTTCTCCTACGAGCAGTACTTC
length: 13
J: TRBJ2-7
V: TRBV28
size: .
D: TRBD1

CDR3: CASSGLGLGEGGYTF
DNA: TGTGCCAGCAGTGGACTCGGCCTTGGAGAGGGGGGCTACACCTTC
length: 15
J: TRBJ1-2
V: TRBV6-5
size: .
D: .

CDR3: CASIDRARGELFF
DNA: TGTGCCAGTATTGACAGGGCCCGCGGGGAGCTGTTTTTT
length: 13
J: TRBJ2-2
V: TRBV19
size: .
D: TRBD1

CDR3: CASSGDRGMGRFF
DNA: TGTGCCAGCAGCGGGGACAGGGGGATGGGGCGGTTCTTC
length: 13
J: TRBJ2-1
V: TRBV5-4
size: .
D: TRBD1

CDR3: CASKLDSYGYTF
DNA: TGTGCCAGCAAGTTGGACAGCTATGGCTACACCTTC
length: 12
J: TRBJ1-2
V: TRBV6-5
size: .
D: .

CDR3: CASSEAGGREAFF
DNA: TGTGCCAGCAGTGAAGCGGGGGGTCGGGAAGCTTTCTTT
length: 13
J: TRBJ1-1
V: TRBV2
size: few
D: .

CDR3: CASSLGTSGFQETQYF
DNA: TGTGCCAGCAGCTTGGGAACTAGCGGGTTTCAAGAGACCCAGTACTTC
length: 16
J: TRBJ2-5
V: TRBV5-4
size: .
D: TRBD2

CDR3: CSVETRGANVLTF
DNA: TGCAGCGTTGAGACGCGCGGGGCCAACGTCCTGACTTTC
length: 13
J: TRBJ2-6
V: TRBV29-1
size: .
D: .

CDR3: CASSPDRYTEAFF
DNA: TGTGCCAGCAGCCCCGACAGATACACTGAAGCTTTCTTT
length: 13
J: TRBJ1-1
V: TRBV28
size: once
D: .

CDR3: CASSQWTGGGIYGYTF
DNA: TGCGCCAGCAGCCAATGGACAGGAGGGGGCATCTATGGCTACACCTTC
length: 16
J: TRBJ1-2
V: TRBV4-1
size: .
D: TRBD1

CDR3: CASSLTSGPSYNEQFF
DNA: TGTGCCAGCAGTTTGACTAGCGGGCCATCCTACAATGAGCAGTTCTTC
length: 16
J: TRBJ2-1
V: TRBV28
size: .
D: TRBD2

CDR3: CASSEALLRGGNTQYF
DNA: TGTGCCAGCAGTGAAGCGCTCTTGCGGGGGGGGAATACGCAGTATTTT
length: 16
J: TRBJ2-3
V: TRBV2
size: .
D: TRBD2

CDR3: CASSLVAGGTTDTQYF
DNA: TGCGCCAGCAGCTTGGTGGCGGGAGGTACCACAGATACGCAGTATTTT
length: 16
J: TRBJ2-3
V: TRBV5-1
size: .
D: TRBD2

CDR3: CASSINREPPRYGYTF
DNA: TGTGCCAGCAGCATTAACAGGGAGCCCCCGCGGTATGGCTACACCTTC
length: 16
J: TRBJ1-2
V: TRBV7-2
size: .
D: .

CDR3: CASSLAWDSLDEQYF
DNA: TGCGCCAGCAGCTTGGCCTGGGACAGCTTGGACGAGCAGTACTTC
length: 15
J: TRBJ2-7
V: TRBV5-1
size: .
D: TRBD1